A single sample is the source of the 4 T cell receptor beta chains below, sequenced in a study of molecular identifiers for immune sequencing clone quantification. TCRdb recomputed calls from the PCR reads with MiXCR, one row per CDR3 protein. The profile shows about half a million distinct CDR3 sequences, approximately 25% of them singletons. Material for sequencing was naive CD8+ T cells from blood, with Jurkat cell RNA spiked in. As for subset: FACS-sorted CD8+CD4-CCR7+CD45RA+ naive T cells. These receptors all stem from a human donor in good health. Some libraries in this study had Jurkat cell RNA spiked in.

This clonotype was seen at least ten times. The genes are TRBV3-1 and TRBJ2-7; 8 bases fit TRBD2. The junction had 12 bases not matched to a gene; V was cut back by 1 base and J by 7 bases. CDR3 length equals 16 residues. Germline V lookup: CDR1 LGHDT, CDR2 YNNKEL (reference sequence). CDR3 region: CASSQAREGTSREQYF. In DNA form, the CDR3 reads TGTGCCAGCAGCCAAGCCCGGGAGGGTACGAGTCGGGAGCAGTACTTC.

V usage is TRBV3-1 and J usage is TRBJ2-4; D uncertain. There are 10 residues in the CDR3. The germline V gene encodes CDR1 LGHDT and CDR2 YNNKEL (reference sequence). The V and J ends lost 5 bases and 9 bases respectively, with 5 bases between them. The CDR3 spells CASSNGIQYF. Written as DNA, the CDR3 is TGTGCCAGCAGCAATGGCATTCAGTACTTC.

This CDR3 is CASSQGQPGAFEQYF. CDR3 coding DNA: TGCGCCAGCAGCCAAGGTCAACCGGGGGCCTTCGAGCAGTACTTC. The rearrangement uses TRBV4-3 and TRBJ2-7; D may correspond to TRBD1 or TRBD2 (6 bases each). V shed 1 base and J shed 6 bases, with 16 bases lying between them. Germline CDR1 reads LGHNA; CDR2 reads YSLEER. The CDR3 runs 15 residues.

On this clonotype: This sequence may be a read error, since a much larger clone differs from it by one base. The rearrangement joins TRBV5-1 to TRBJ1-1; D possibly corresponds to TRBD1 (6 bases). CDR3 length: 14 residues. Germline CDR1 and CDR2: SGHRS and YFSETQ. The CDR3, as DNA: TGCGTCAGCAGCTCACAACAGGGCTCCACTGAAGCTTTCTTT. Translation gives CVSSSQQGSTEAFF.